This T cell receptor (beta chain) originates from a study of cytomegalovirus exposure and HLA in healthy donors. In the PCR, 60 Vbeta and 13 Jbeta primers were used. TCRdb keeps only in-frame clones here, not all; method: immunoSEQ multiplex PCR. The sample holds about 77,000 clones; around three quarters are singletons and the top ten take 7% to 8.5%. Germline V gene data show CDR1 as SGHRS and CDR2 as YFSETQ. This CDR3 spans 14 amino acids. The V and J ends lost 4 bases and 0 bases respectively, with 10 bases between them. Study-level points and caveats: Several V segments, TRBV6-2 and TRBV6-3 among them, could not be told apart and were dropped. In a later analysis, V- and J-gene trimming of beta chains associated with a DCLRE1C missense variant, replicated independently.

This clone appeared a single time. Its antigen remains unknown. This TCR came from a woman in her thirties or forties in good health and CMV-seronegative. The rearrangement joins TRBV5-1 to TRBJ1-2, with TRBD1 as a possible D gene (6 bases). The sequenced sample consisted of PBMCs. Here the CDR3 reads CASSQGTTNYGYTF. CDR3 sequence (DNA): TGCGCCAGCAGCCAGGGGACTACTAACTATGGCTACACCTTC.